These 5 T cell receptor beta chains were all obtained from the same sample, sequenced in a study of blood T cell repertoires in COVID-19. Profiling relied on immunoSEQ multiplex PCR, and the TCRdb table lists in-frame clones only, not all of them. The data contain around 190,000 clones, 65% to 90% of them singletons. The source material was peripheral blood. The receptor source for this set is a human donor in a cohort sampled during active COVID-19.

This clone occurred once. The chain couples TRBV7-2 to TRBJ2-7; 10 bases line up with TRBD2. This CDR3 contains 16 residues. CDR1 and CDR2 from the germline V gene are SGHTA and FQGNSA. The V gene end was trimmed by 3 bases and the J gene end by 1 base; junction bases not matched to a gene: 6. In DNA form, the CDR3 reads TGTGCCAGCAGCTTGTCGTTAGCGGGGGGATCCTACGAGCAGTACTTC. Protein product: CASSLSLAGGSYEQYF.

A note on this clone: Other DNA sequences in the same sample also yield this CDR3. The chain links TRBV4-3 to TRBJ2-7, with 8 nucleotides matching TRBD1. Trimming cost V 0 bases and J 3 bases; bases outside gene matches: 4. Germline V gene lookup returns CDR1 LGHNA and CDR2 YSLEER. There are 15 residues in the CDR3. The DNA for the CDR3 is TGCGCCAGCAGCCAAGATTCAGGGGGCAACTACGAGCAGTACTTC. This gives the protein CASSQDSGGNYEQYF.

This chain uses TRBV7-2 with TRBJ2-2; 7 bases are a match to TRBD1. Per germline, CDR1 SGHTA and CDR2 FQGNSA. V shed 5 bases, J shed 6 bases, and the junction held 6 bases outside the gene matches. This CDR3 has 14 amino acids. The CDR3 bases are TGTGCCAGCAGCCCCCGACAGGGCGCCGGGGAGCTGTTTTTT. This sequence encodes CASSPRQGAGELFF.

This chain joins TRBV15 and TRBJ1-1; TRBD1 might be the D (6 bases). V lost 8 bases, J lost 2 bases, and 9 bases lay in between. Looked up from germline, CDR1 is LNHNV and CDR2 is YYDKDF (reference sequence). This CDR3 is 12 amino acids long. CDR3 nucleotides: TGTGCCACCTCGACAGGTAACACTGAAGCTTTCTTT. Its protein is CATSTGNTEAFF.

The rearrangement joins TRBV6-5 to TRBJ1-4; no firm D call. The CDR3 extends over 14 amino acids. Deletions cut 7 bases from V and 7 bases from J, with 16 bases between. The V gene's germline CDR1 is MNHEY and CDR2 SVGAGI. The CDR3 spells CASTRPGGTEKLFF. The CDR3, as DNA: TGTGCCAGCACCCGCCCTGGAGGTACTGAAAAACTGTTTTTT.